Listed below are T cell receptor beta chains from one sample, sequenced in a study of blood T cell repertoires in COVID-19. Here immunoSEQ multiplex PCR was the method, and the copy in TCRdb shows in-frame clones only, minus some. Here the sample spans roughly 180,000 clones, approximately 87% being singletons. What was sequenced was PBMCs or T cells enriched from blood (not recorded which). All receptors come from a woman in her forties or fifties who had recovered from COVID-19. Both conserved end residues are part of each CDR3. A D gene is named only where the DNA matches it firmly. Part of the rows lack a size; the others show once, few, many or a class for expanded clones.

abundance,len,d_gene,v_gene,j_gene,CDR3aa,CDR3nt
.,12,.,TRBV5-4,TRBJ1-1,CASSLEQSEAFF,TGTGCCAGCAGCTTGGAACAGAGCGAAGCTTTCTTT
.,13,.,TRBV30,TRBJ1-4,CAWSIATNEKLFF,TGTGCCTGGAGCATAGCAACTAATGAAAAACTGTTTTTT
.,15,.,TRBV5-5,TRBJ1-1,CASTRAGQIGTEAFF,TGTGCCAGCACCCGAGCCGGACAAATAGGAACTGAAGCTTTCTTT
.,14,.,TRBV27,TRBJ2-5,CASSLETGQETQYF,TGTGCCAGCAGTTTAGAGACAGGCCAAGAGACCCAGTACTTC
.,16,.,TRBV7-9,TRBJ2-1,CASSFKRASSYNEQFF,TGTGCCAGCAGCTTTAAGCGAGCAAGCTCCTACAATGAGCAGTTCTTC
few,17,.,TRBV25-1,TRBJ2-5,CASSERPAAGSQETQYF,TGTGCCAGCAGTGAACGTCCGGCGGCAGGGTCCCAAGAGACCCAGTACTTC
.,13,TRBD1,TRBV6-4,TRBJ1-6,CARTGDHDSPLHF,TGTGCCAGGACAGGGGACCATGATTCACCCCTCCACTTT
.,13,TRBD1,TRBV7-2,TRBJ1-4,CASSPRQGEKLFF,TGTGCCAGCAGCCCCAGACAGGGTGAAAAACTGTTTTTT
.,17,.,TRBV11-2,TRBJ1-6,CASSLAFTGPRNSPLHF,TGTGCCAGCAGCTTAGCTTTCACAGGGCCTAGGAATTCACCCCTCCACTTT
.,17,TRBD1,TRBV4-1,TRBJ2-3,CASSQRDRGTWADTQYF,TGCGCCAGCAGCCAGCGGGACAGGGGGACGTGGGCAGATACGCAGTATTTT
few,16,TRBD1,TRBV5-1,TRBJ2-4,CASSPGQGSGKNIQYF,TGCGCCAGCAGTCCAGGACAGGGGAGCGGCAAAAACATTCAGTACTTC
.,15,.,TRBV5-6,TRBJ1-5,CASSLRHDEGQPQHF,TGTGCCAGCAGCTTACGACACGACGAAGGTCAGCCCCAGCATTTT
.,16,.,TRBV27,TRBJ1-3,CASSAGGYSSGNTIYF,TGTGCCAGCAGTGCGGGGGGGTACTCCTCTGGAAACACCATATATTTT
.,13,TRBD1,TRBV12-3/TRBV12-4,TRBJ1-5,CAVGTETNQPQHF,TGTGCCGTCGGGACAGAGACTAATCAGCCCCAGCATTTT
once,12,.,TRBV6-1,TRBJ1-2,CASSDKLYGYTF,TGTGCCAGCAGTGATAAATTATATGGCTACACCTTC
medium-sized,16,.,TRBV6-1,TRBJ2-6,CASSEAGHSGANVLTF,TGTGCCAGCAGTGAAGCGGGACACTCTGGGGCCAACGTCCTGACTTTC
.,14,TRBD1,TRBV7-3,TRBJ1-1,CASSLGQGRAEAFF,TGTGCCAGCAGCCTGGGACAGGGAAGAGCGGAAGCTTTCTTT
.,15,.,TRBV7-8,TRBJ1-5,CASSLALAGPGPQHF,TGTGCCAGCAGCTTAGCCCTGGCAGGCCCAGGGCCCCAGCATTTT
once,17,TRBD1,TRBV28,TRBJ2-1,CASTTNRQGSSYNEQFF,TGTGCCAGCACAACGAACAGACAGGGTAGCTCCTACAATGAGCAGTTCTTC
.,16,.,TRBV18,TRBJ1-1,CASSRPGAGPQGEAFF,TGTGCCAGCTCACGACCGGGAGCCGGGCCACAGGGTGAAGCTTTCTTT
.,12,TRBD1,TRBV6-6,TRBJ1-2,CASSRTGGSYTF,TGTGCCAGCAGCCGGACAGGGGGGAGCTACACCTTC
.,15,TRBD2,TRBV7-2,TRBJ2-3,CASSEATSGYNTQYF,TGTGCCAGCAGCGAGGCGACTAGCGGGTACAATACGCAGTATTTT
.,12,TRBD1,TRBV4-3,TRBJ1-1,CASSQGDREAFF,TGCGCCAGCAGCCAAGGGGACAGAGAAGCTTTCTTT
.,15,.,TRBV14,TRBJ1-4,CASSQVRSTNEKLFF,TGTGCCAGCAGCCAAGTGAGGTCGACTAATGAAAAACTGTTTTTT
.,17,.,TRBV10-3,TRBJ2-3,CAISESVAGGRTDTQYF,TGTGCCATCAGTGAGTCGGTGGCGGGCGGGCGCACAGATACGCAGTATTTT
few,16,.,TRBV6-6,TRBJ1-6,CASSYSLAPSNSPLHF,TGTGCCAGCAGTTACTCACTCGCACCATCTAATTCACCCCTCCACTTT
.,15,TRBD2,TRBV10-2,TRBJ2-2,CASRNSGVNTGELFF,TGCGCCAGCAGAAATAGCGGGGTTAACACCGGGGAGCTGTTTTTT
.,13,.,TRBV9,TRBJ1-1,CASSGGMNTEAFF,TGTGCCAGCAGCGGAGGAATGAACACTGAAGCTTTCTTT
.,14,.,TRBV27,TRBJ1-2,CASSSWSLAYGYTF,TGTGCCAGCAGTTCCTGGTCCCTGGCCTATGGCTACACCTTC
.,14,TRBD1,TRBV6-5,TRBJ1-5,CASSKDRGLKPQHF,TGTGCCAGCAGCAAAGACAGGGGCCTTAAGCCCCAGCATTTT